The 9 T cell receptor beta chains below come from one sample, sequenced in a study of T cells in Graves' hyperthyroidism and ophthalmopathy. Amplification of TCR beta CDR3 regions was performed using RNA transcripts as template. A first-round RT-PCR of the TCR CDR3 used the HTBI primer set. TCRdb called the multiplex PCR reads again in MiXCR, with one record for every CDR3 protein. The repertoire consists of around 620,000 distinct CDR3 sequences, with 40% to 55% occurring once and the leading ten covering 19%. The sequencing input was peripheral blood or thyroid tissue (not recorded which). The receptors were gathered from an adult woman with Graves' disease, either hyperthyroidism or ophthalmopathy (not recorded which).

This sequence joins TRBV20-1 and TRBJ1-5; D remains unclear. Germline V lookup: CDR1 DFQATT, CDR2 SNEGSKA (reference sequence). This CDR3 region has 10 residues. Deletions cut 0 bases from V and 8 bases from J, with 2 bases between. The CDR3 loop reads CSARDKPQHF. The CDR3 nucleotides are TGCAGTGCTAGAGATAAGCCCCAGCATTTT.

The rearrangement joins TRBV9 to TRBJ2-1; TRBD1 might be the D (6 bases). This CDR3 spans 14 amino acids. The germline CDR1 and CDR2 sequences are SGDLS and YYNGEE. The V and J ends lost 3 bases and 9 bases respectively, with 16 bases between them. DNA of the CDR3: TGTGCCAGCAGCGGACGGGACATTAACACTGAGCAGTTCTTC. Translation: CASSGRDINTEQFF. The full variable domain, in which reference TRBV9 and TRBJ2-1 provide the parts outside the CDR3, is DSGVTQTPKHLITATGQRVTLRCSPRSGDLSVYWYQQSLDQGLQFLIQYYNGEERAKGNILERFSAQQFPDLHSELNLSSLELGDSALYFCASSGRDINTEQFFGPGTRLTVL.

This clonotype has ten or more counts. V usage is TRBV20-1 and J usage is TRBJ1-5, with unresolved D. The CDR3 consists of 15 residues. Germline V lookup: CDR1 DFQATT, CDR2 SNEGSKA (reference sequence). Trimming cost V 1 base and J 4 bases, with 14 bases left between them. CDR3 coding DNA: TGCAGTGCTAGAGGGGCAGGAAACCCAAATCAGCCCCAGCATTTT. Translation: CSARGAGNPNQPQHF.

This clonotype was detected only a few times. The chain uses TRBV25-1 and TRBJ1-2; TRBD1 is a possible D gene (6 bases). Germline CDR1 and CDR2: MGHDK and SYGVNS. Trimming removed 4 bases from V and 4 bases from J, with 10 bases in between. The length of the CDR3 is 13 residues. This CDR3 reads CASSVTDSYGYTF. CDR3 bases: TGTGCCAGCAGTGTCACGGACAGCTATGGCTACACCTTC.

V and J are TRBV10-3 and TRBJ2-7, with no clear D. The germline V gene has CDR1 ENHRY and CDR2 SYGVKD. V was cut by 0 bases and J by 2 bases, with 8 bases left in between. The CDR3 runs to 14 residues. CDR3 in amino acids: CAISESSSPYEQYF. The CDR3 nucleotides are TGTGCCATCAGTGAGTCCAGCAGCCCCTACGAGCAGTACTTC.

This clonotype was picked up many times. J is TRBJ1-5 and V is TRBV10-2; D may be TRBD1 (5 bases). V lost 2 bases, J lost 5 bases, and 22 bases lay in between. Germline CDR1 WSHSY, CDR2 SAAADI. This CDR3 spans 18 amino acids. CDR3 in amino acids: CASSEPKHLGGSDQPQHF. CDR3 DNA: TGCGCCAGCAGTGAGCCTAAACACCTTGGGGGTAGTGATCAGCCCCAGCATTTT.

This clonotype has a count of ten or more. This sequence joins TRBV9 and TRBJ2-7, with D possibly being TRBD1 or TRBD2 (5 bases each). Trimming took 0 bases from V and 0 from J, leaving 7 bases between them. From germline, CDR1 is SGDLS and CDR2 YYNGEE. This CDR3 spans 14 amino acids. CDR3 nucleotide sequence: TGTGCCAGCAGCGTAGCTGGGACCTCCTACGAGCAGTACTTC. Protein: CASSVAGTSYEQYF.

V usage is TRBV25-1 and J usage is TRBJ2-2; D is undetermined. CDR1 MGHDK and CDR2 SYGVNS come from the germline V gene. The CDR3 totals 13 residues. V was trimmed by 9 bases and J by 6 bases, leaving 14 bases between them. The CDR3 DNA reads as TGTGCCAGTGCTCACGTGGGGTCCGGGGAGCTGTTTTTT. Protein product: CASAHVGSGELFF.

For the CDR3, the DNA is TGTGCCATCAGTGAGCTGACAGGGATGATGGAGACCCAGTACTTC. Translating gives CAISELTGMMETQYF. The chain joins TRBV10-3 to TRBJ2-5; 7 positions match TRBD1. Trimming removed 2 bases from V and 5 bases from J; junction bases left unmatched: 8. The CDR3 extends over 15 amino acids. From germline, CDR1 is ENHRY and CDR2 SYGVKD.